These 32 T cell receptor beta chains were sequenced from one sample in a study of shared clonotypes between healthy human individuals (dated by TCRdb to 2018 to 2020). The library was produced with the immunoSEQ multiplex PCR assay. In TCRdb, the immuneACCESS table is reduced to in-frame sequences with V and J assigned. These tables do not hold every clone; where another copy was compared, an unresolved V gene accounts for under half, and the others remain unexplained. Counted in this sample were 640,000 or so clones; 55% to 75% of them appeared once. The ten largest clones represent 1.8% of the sample. The sample taken for sequencing was memory CD4+ T cells sorted from blood. This specimen's cell subset or site label, per the study, means: CD45RA-negative fraction. The receptors derive from a woman aged 25 to 39 in good health.

The rearrangement links TRBV30 to TRBJ1-5; D gene uncertain. CDR1 and CDR2 (germline): GTSNPN, SVGIG (reference sequence). The CDR3 extends over 13 amino acids. V lost 2 bases and J 3 bases, leaving 8 bases between the germline ends. The CDR3 nucleotides read TGTGCCTGGAGTATCCGCCACAATCAGCCCCAGCATTTT. Encoded protein: CAWSIRHNQPQHF.

This clone has more than one count but fewer than ten. The DNA of the CDR3 is TGTGCCAGCAGTGGCGGACAGGGGGGATTAAATGAAAAACTGTTTTTT. This translates into CASSGGQGGLNEKLFF. The chain joins TRBV25-1 to TRBJ1-4; 10 bases are a match to TRBD1. V dropped 4 bases and J dropped 5; count of bases not matched to a gene: 7. Germline loops: CDR1 MGHDK, CDR2 SYGVNS. The CDR3 totals 16 residues.

This sequence joins TRBV4-1 and TRBJ2-2; the D gene is possibly TRBD2 (5 bases). Per the germline V gene, CDR1 is MGHRA and CDR2 is YSYEKL. CDR3 size: 15 residues. Trimming shortened V by 7 bases and J by 6 bases, and 18 bases separated the two germline ends. The CDR3 nucleotides read TGCGCCAGCACCAAAAGCGGAGACCACGCCGGGGAGCTGTTTTTT. Encoded protein: CASTKSGDHAGELFF.

This rearrangement joins TRBV5-4 to TRBJ1-3; TRBD1 might be the D (6 bases). This CDR3 is built from 15 residues. Looked up from germline, CDR1 is SGHNT and CDR2 is YYREEE (reference sequence). Between the trimmed V and J ends, which lost 2 bases and 2 bases, there was a span of 11 bases. CDR3 protein: CASSLGGSTGNTIYF. DNA of the CDR3: TGTGCCAGCAGCTTAGGGGGATCAACTGGAAACACCATATATTTT.

V usage is TRBV5-1 and J usage is TRBJ2-2, with 7 bases lining up with TRBD1. Germline CDR1 reads SGHRS; CDR2 reads YFSETQ. This CDR3 has 15 residues. V was clipped by 5 bases and J by 4 bases; unmatched bases: 8. CDR3 coding DNA: TGCGCCAGCAGTACCGGGACAGCCCTCACCGGGGAGCTGTTTTTT. Translated: CASSTGTALTGELFF.

V and J are TRBV5-4 and TRBJ2-1, with 8 bases aligning to TRBD2. Germline CDR1 reads SGHNT; CDR2 reads YYREEE (reference sequence). Trimming at V came to 0 bases and at J to 5 bases, leaving 4 bases not matched to a gene. The length of the CDR3 is 15 residues. The CDR3 DNA sequence: TGTGCCAGCAGCTTGGAACGGGAGGGCCACAATGAGCAGTTCTTC. This codes for CASSLEREGHNEQFF.

This clone is a singleton in its sample. This chain links TRBV5-4 with TRBJ2-4; D not certain. This CDR3 is built from 14 residues. CDR1 and CDR2 (germline): SGHNT, YYREEE (reference sequence). Deletions cut 2 bases from V and 3 bases from J, with 9 bases between. In DNA, the CDR3 is TGTGCCAGCAGCTTATGGGTAGACAAAAACATTCAGTACTTC. This translates into CASSLWVDKNIQYF.

This clone showed up just a few times. The chain carries TRBV2 and TRBJ2-1, with a tentative D call TRBD2 (7 bases). The V and J ends lost 5 bases and 14 bases respectively, with 19 bases between them. The CDR3 is 13 residues long. Per germline, CDR1 SNHLY and CDR2 FYNNEI. The CDR3 sequence is CASSLIILGGEFF. CDR3 bases: TGTGCCAGCAGTCTTATAATACTAGGGGGGGAGTTCTTC.

The CDR3 spells CASSDLTPLHF. CDR3 in DNA: TGTGCCAGCAGTGACTTAACCCCCCTCCACTTT. This chain connects TRBV6-4 to TRBJ1-6; no definite D call. The CDR3 loop spans 11 amino acids. From germline, CDR1 is MRHNA and CDR2 SNTAGT. V lost 1 base and J 13 bases, leaving 5 bases between the germline ends.

The CDR3 loop reads CASIPNPGGNEQFF. The CDR3 region has the DNA TGTGCCAGCATCCCCAATCCTGGCGGCAATGAGCAGTTCTTC. This chain connects TRBV11-2 to TRBJ2-1; D uncertain. Trimming left V 7 bases short and J 6 bases short, with 16 bases between. There are 14 residues in the CDR3. The germline V gene encodes CDR1 SGHAT and CDR2 FQNNGV.

For this clone: The same CDR3 arises from other DNA sequences in this sample as well. This chain connects TRBV2 to TRBJ1-5; D is unclear. This CDR3 contains 14 residues. V was shortened by 2 bases and J by 5 bases, with 10 bases between the two germline ends. Germline V gene sequence: CDR1 SNHLY, CDR2 FYNNEI. CDR3 bases: TGTGCCAGCAGTGAAAACAGCGGAGATCAGCCCCAGCATTTT. Protein sequence: CASSENSGDQPQHF.

The count of this clone is one. The rearrangement uses TRBV28 and TRBJ2-7; 8 bases match TRBD1. The V segment lost 3 bases and the J segment 6 bases; nucleotides outside the gene matches: 7. Germline CDR1 MDHEN, CDR2 SYDVKM. The CDR3 totals 14 residues. CDR3: CASSLSDRAAEQYF. As DNA, the CDR3 is TGTGCCAGCAGTTTGTCGGACAGGGCAGCCGAGCAGTACTTC.

The chain is built from TRBV2 and TRBJ1-5, with D tentatively TRBD1 (6 bases). The CDR3 is 13 amino acids. Trimming stripped 7 bases from V and 4 bases from J, with 11 bases between. Germline values: CDR1 SNHLY, CDR2 FYNNEI. This chain's CDR3 is CASKRDINQPQHF. CDR3 DNA: TGTGCCAGCAAGAGGGACATTAATCAGCCCCAGCATTTT.

The DNA for the CDR3 is TGCGCCAGCAGCTTGGTGATAGCGGGAGCCCACAATGAGCAGTTCTTC. It encodes CASSLVIAGAHNEQFF. The rearrangement links TRBV5-1 to TRBJ2-1, with 9 bases aligning to TRBD2. The length of the CDR3 is 16 residues. Germline CDR1 SGHRS, CDR2 YFSETQ. The V gene end was trimmed by 0 bases and the J gene end by 5 bases; junction bases not matched to a gene: 6.

The chain combines TRBV19 with TRBJ1-1, with D possibly TRBD1 on 5 matching bases. Germline-derived CDR1 and CDR2 are LNHDA and SQIVND (reference sequence). This CDR3 comprises 15 residues. The V end lost 0 bases, the J end lost 4 bases, and 12 bases lay between the germline ends. CDR3 sequence: CASSIDLWGSTEAFF. The DNA for the CDR3 is TGTGCCAGTAGTATAGATCTATGGGGGAGCACTGAAGCTTTCTTT.

In its sample, this clone was seen once. This chain links TRBV15 with TRBJ2-1; TRBD2 might be the D (5 bases). The germline V gene has CDR1 LNHNV and CDR2 YYDKDF (reference sequence). The CDR3 is made up of 13 amino acids. Trimming pared 0 bases from V and 10 bases from J, leaving 10 bases between. This chain's CDR3 is CATSRERAKEQFF. In DNA form, the CDR3 reads TGTGCCACCAGCAGAGAGAGGGCCAAAGAGCAGTTCTTC.

The chain carries TRBV29-1 and TRBJ2-1; D gene unclear. Germline CDR1 and CDR2: SQVTM and ANQGSEA. This CDR3 spans 13 amino acids. With 3 bases removed from V and 4 bases from J, the gap between germline ends came to 10 bases. The CDR3 DNA is TGCAGCGTTGAGACTTCTTTTTACAATGAGCAGTTCTTC. Protein sequence: CSVETSFYNEQFF.

This clone was seen just once. V and J are TRBV5-5 and TRBJ1-2; D uncertain. Germline assignment: CDR1 SGHKS and CDR2 YYEKEE (reference sequence). This CDR3 is 12 amino acids long. V lost 3 bases, J lost 5 bases, and 8 bases lay in between. The CDR3 nucleotides are TGTGCCAGCAGCTGGGCCCTTTATGGCTACACCTTC. It translates to CASSWALYGYTF.

This chain connects TRBV29-1 to TRBJ2-5; a possible D gene is TRBD2 (5 bases). Trimming left V 7 bases short and J 2 bases short, with 17 bases between. The germline V gene encodes CDR1 SQVTM and CDR2 ANQGSEA. This CDR3 comprises 14 residues. The CDR3 spells CSARGLILQETQYF. The DNA for the CDR3 is TGCAGCGCAAGAGGACTTATACTTCAAGAGACCCAGTACTTC.

The V gene is TRBV5-1, the J gene TRBJ2-7; 9 nucleotides line up with TRBD1. Unmatched junction bases numbered 8, after V lost 4 bases and J lost 6 bases. CDR3 length: 14 amino acids. Germline CDR1 SGHRS, CDR2 YFSETQ. The CDR3 nucleotides are TGCGCCAGCAGCCCGGACAGGGGTTTGCGCGAGCAGTACTTC. Translation: CASSPDRGLREQYF.

Concerning this clone itself: Other DNA sequences within the sample encode an identical CDR3. V gene TRBV7-9 combines with J gene TRBJ1-1; no clear D. The V end lost 2 bases, the J end lost 0 bases, and 4 bases lay between the germline ends. Germline-derived CDR1 and CDR2 are SEHNR and FQNEAQ (reference sequence). The CDR3 covers 13 residues. CDR3 coding DNA: TGTGCCAGCAGCTTATCGGTGAACACTGAAGCTTTCTTT. Residues: CASSLSVNTEAFF. The whole variable domain, filled in from reference TRBV7-9 and TRBJ1-1, reads DTGVSQNPRHKITKRGQNVTFRCDPISEHNRLYWYRQTLGQGPEFLTYFQNEAQLEKSRLLSDRFSAERPKGSFSTLEIQRTEQGDSAMYLCASSLSVNTEAFFGQGTRLTVV.

This clone came up many times. The CDR3 here is CSVEADSHTQYF. The CDR3 bases are TGCAGCGTTGAAGCGGACAGCCATACGCAGTATTTT. J is TRBJ2-3 and V is TRBV29-1, with D tentatively TRBD1 (6 bases). This CDR3 contains 12 residues. Germline CDR1 is SQVTM and CDR2 is ANQGSEA. Trimming cost V 1 base and J 7 bases, with 9 bases left between them.

The rearrangement links TRBV27 to TRBJ2-7; 10 nucleotides agree with TRBD2. J gave up 2 bases and V 8 bases, and 9 bases lay outside the gene matches. The germline CDR1 and CDR2 sequences are MNHEY and SMNVEV (reference sequence). CDR3 size: 15 residues. The CDR3 sequence: CASGTPAGGPYEQYF. In DNA, the CDR3 is TGTGCCAGCGGTACCCCAGCGGGAGGGCCCTACGAGCAGTACTTC.

This chain joins TRBV28 and TRBJ1-1; no definite D call. Germline CDR1 and CDR2: MDHEN and SYDVKM. There are 14 residues in the CDR3. V was shortened by 1 base and J by 2 bases, with 8 bases between the two germline ends. This chain's CDR3 is CASSLSSLNTEAFF. In nucleotides, the CDR3 is TGTGCCAGCAGTTTATCCTCCTTAAACACTGAAGCTTTCTTT.

The gene calls are TRBV18 and TRBJ2-5, with TRBD2 matching 7 bases. V was clipped by 4 bases and J by 2 bases; unmatched bases: 4. This CDR3 region has 14 residues. The germline V gene has CDR1 KGHSH and CDR2 LQKENI. CDR3 DNA sequence: TGTGCCAGCTCACTTCTAGCGGCACAAGAGACCCAGTACTTC. Its translation: CASSLLAAQETQYF.

The V gene is TRBV5-4, the J gene TRBJ1-2; TRBD1 agrees at 7 bases. V dropped 5 bases and J dropped 5; count of bases not matched to a gene: 12. The CDR3 consists of 15 residues. Germline V gene sequence: CDR1 SGHNT, CDR2 YYREEE (reference sequence). The CDR3 nucleotides are TGTGCCAGCAGGGAAGAAAGGGGGCTAGGGTATGGCTACACCTTC. Protein product: CASREERGLGYGYTF.

This clone was recorded at least ten times. CDR3 sequence (DNA): TGTGCCAGCAGTTCCCGGCTAGTCTTAGATACGCAGTATTTT. Its protein is CASSSRLVLDTQYF. This chain joins TRBV6-1 and TRBJ2-3; D gene uncertain. Trimming cost V 5 bases and J 5 bases, with 14 bases left between them. The CDR3 runs to 14 residues. CDR1 and CDR2 (germline): MNHNS, SASEGT.

The J gene is TRBJ1-2, the V gene TRBV28, with a weak D call TRBD1 (6 bases). The CDR3 runs 13 residues. Germline lookup yields CDR1 MDHEN and CDR2 SYDVKM. The V gene lost 5 bases and the J gene lost 5 bases, with 12 bases spanning the gap. In DNA, the CDR3 is TGTGCCAGCAGTCGACCGGACAGTTATGGCTACACCTTC. Residues: CASSRPDSYGYTF.

To note about this clone: Other nucleotide sequences in the sample specify the same CDR3. The gene calls are TRBV5-1 and TRBJ2-1; D perhaps matches TRBD2 (5 bases). V was shortened by 4 bases and J by 0 bases, with 11 bases between the two germline ends. The CDR3 is made up of 15 amino acids. CDR1 and CDR2 from the germline V gene are SGHRS and YFSETQ. This CDR3 reads CASSTDSSSYNEQFF. CDR3 DNA sequence: TGCGCCAGCAGCACGGACTCCAGCTCCTACAATGAGCAGTTCTTC.

This clone was seen a handful of times. The V and J genes are TRBV4-1 and TRBJ2-1, with a possible D match to TRBD1 (6 bases). V was pared by 1 base and J by 5 bases, with 15 bases between. Per germline, CDR1 MGHRA and CDR2 YSYEKL. CDR3 length: 16 residues. The CDR3 reads CASSQGTGTRNNEQFF. DNA for the CDR3: TGCGCCAGCAGCCAAGGCACAGGGACCCGGAACAATGAGCAGTTCTTC.

The J gene is TRBJ2-2, the V gene TRBV27; weak D call: TRBD2 (6 bases). The CDR3 consists of 14 residues. The V gene lost 3 bases and the J gene lost 7 bases, with 12 bases spanning the gap. Germline V CDR1 and CDR2: MNHEY, SMNVEV (reference sequence). Written as DNA, the CDR3 is TGTGCCAGCAGTTTGGGCGGGAAGGGCGGGGAGCTGTTTTTT. Protein product: CASSLGGKGGELFF.

The rearrangement joins TRBV7-2 to TRBJ2-4, with a possible D match to TRBD2 (6 bases). CDR3 length: 18 residues. CDR1 is SGHTA, CDR2 FQGNSA, per germline. Trimming took off 0 bases at V and 3 bases at J, with 18 bases between the two ends. Here the CDR3 reads CASSLAAVVGGLKNIQYF. DNA for the CDR3: TGTGCCAGCAGCTTAGCCGCGGTTGTTGGGGGACTCAAAAACATTCAGTACTTC. The full variable domain, in which reference TRBV7-2 and TRBJ2-4 provide the parts outside the CDR3, is GAGVSQSPSNKVTEKGKDVELRCDPISGHTALYWYRQSLGQGLEFLIYFQGNSAPDKSGLPSDRFSAERTGGSVSTLTIQRTQQEDSAVYLCASSLAAVVGGLKNIQYFGAGTRLSVL.